The 31 T cell receptor beta chains below all came from one sample that was sequenced in a study of blood T cell repertoires in COVID-19. Here immunoSEQ multiplex PCR was the method, and the copy in TCRdb shows in-frame clones only, minus some. The sample records around 300,000 clones, 89% being singletons. The sequenced sample consisted of PBMCs or T cells enriched from blood (not recorded which). The origin of the receptors is a woman aged 40-49 years who had recovered from COVID-19.

The CDR3 sequence: CATSRAGVANEKLFF. CDR3 sequence (DNA): TGTGCCACCAGCAGAGCAGGGGTGGCTAATGAAAAACTGTTTTTT. The rearrangement joins TRBV15 to TRBJ1-4, with D possibly TRBD1 on 6 matching bases. The germline gives CDR1 LNHNV, CDR2 YYDKDF (reference sequence). The CDR3 contains 15 residues. V lost 1 base and J lost 3, with 9 bases in between.

The V call is TRBV5-1, the J call TRBJ2-7, with a weak D call TRBD1 (5 bases). The germline V gene encodes CDR1 SGHRS and CDR2 YFSETQ. Trimming removed 0 bases at V and 1 base at J, with 8 bases between. The CDR3 runs to 14 residues. CDR3 residues: CASSLEGFSYEQYF. CDR3 DNA: TGCGCCAGCAGCTTGGAGGGGTTTTCCTACGAGCAGTACTTC.

As to this clone: At the DNA level, this CDR3 is encoded by other sequences in the same sample as well. The genes are TRBV5-4 and TRBJ1-1; TRBD1 matches at 8 bases. V dropped 4 bases and J dropped 0; count of bases not matched to a gene: 5. Germline lookup yields CDR1 SGHNT and CDR2 YYREEE (reference sequence). The CDR3 is 15 amino acids. The CDR3 loop reads CASSTRTGMNTEAFF. The CDR3 DNA sequence: TGTGCCAGCAGCACCCGGACAGGGATGAACACTGAAGCTTTCTTT.

This chain uses TRBV6-5 with TRBJ2-7; 9 nucleotides line up with TRBD1. Per germline, CDR1 MNHEY and CDR2 SVGAGI. This CDR3 has 16 residues. With 0 bases clipped from V and 4 bases from J, the junction kept 7 bases outside the gene matches. The CDR3 coding sequence is TGTGCCAGCAGTTACTCTCCGGGACAGGGTCGTTACGAGCAGTACTTC. Amino acid sequence: CASSYSPGQGRYEQYF.

J is TRBJ2-1 and V is TRBV7-3, with D tentatively TRBD1 (5 bases). The CDR3 runs to 16 residues. V was clipped by 0 bases and J by 0 bases, with 9 bases between them. In germline, CDR1 is SGHTA, CDR2 FQGTGA. The CDR3 loop reads CASSLTGRNSYNEQFF. As DNA, the CDR3 is TGTGCCAGCAGCTTAACGGGGCGGAACTCCTACAATGAGCAGTTCTTC. The whole variable domain, filled in from reference TRBV7-3 and TRBJ2-1, reads GAGVSQTPSNKVTEKGKYVELRCDPISGHTALYWYRQSLGQGPEFLIYFQGTGAADDSGLPNDRFFAVRPEGSVSTLKIQRTERGDSAVYLCASSLTGRNSYNEQFFGPGTRLTVL.

The V gene is TRBV11-3, the J gene TRBJ2-1; D is possibly TRBD2 (6 bases). The CDR3 length is 16 residues. V lost 1 base, J lost 6 bases, and 16 bases lay in between. Germline V lookup: CDR1 SGHNT, CDR2 YENEEA. The CDR3 sequence is CASSLAGSGSRNEQFF. CDR3 coding DNA: TGTGCCAGCAGCTTAGCGGGCAGCGGGTCCCGCAATGAGCAGTTCTTC. The whole variable domain, remainder taken from reference TRBV11-3 and TRBJ2-1, is EAGVVQSPRYKIIEKKQPVAFWCNPISGHNTLYWYLQNLGQGPELLIRYENEEAVDDSQLPKDRFSAERLKGVDSTLKIQPAELGDSAVYLCASSLAGSGSRNEQFFGPGTRLTVL.

The chain has TRBV18 and TRBJ1-2; weak D call: TRBD1 (5 bases). CDR1 and CDR2 (germline): KGHSH, LQKENI. Trimming removed 2 bases from V and 0 bases from J, with 13 bases in between. This CDR3 comprises 16 residues. The CDR3 sequence is CASSPSFDRSNYGYTF. In DNA, the CDR3 is TGTGCCAGCTCACCATCGTTCGACAGATCTAACTATGGCTACACCTTC. The variable domain in full, completed from reference TRBV18 and TRBJ1-2, reads NAGVMQNPRHLVRRRGQEARLRCSPMKGHSHVYWYRQLPEEGLKFMVYLQKENIIDESGMPKERFSAEFPKEGPSILRIQQVVRGDSAAYFCASSPSFDRSNYGYTFGSGTRLTVV.

The genes are TRBV2 and TRBJ2-5, with TRBD1 identical over 8 bases. J was trimmed by 4 bases and V by 8 bases; bases with no gene match: 6. CDR1 is SNHLY, CDR2 FYNNEI, per germline. The length of the CDR3 is 13 residues. CDR3 residues: CASQGARLETQYF. The CDR3 coding sequence is TGTGCCAGCCAGGGGGCGCGATTAGAGACCCAGTACTTC.

The chain uses TRBV5-1 and TRBJ2-7, with D possibly being TRBD2 (6 bases). This CDR3 spans 13 amino acids. Per germline, CDR1 SGHRS and CDR2 YFSETQ. Trimming removed 4 bases at V and 3 bases at J, with 11 bases between. The CDR3 is CASSPMDYYEQYF. DNA for the CDR3: TGCGCCAGCAGCCCTATGGACTACTACGAGCAGTACTTC.

The genes are TRBV7-2 and TRBJ2-5, with 8 bases aligning to TRBD1. The CDR3 extends over 18 amino acids. V was clipped by 1 base and J by 4 bases; unmatched bases: 14. Germline values: CDR1 SGHTA, CDR2 FQGNSA. The CDR3: CASSLERSAGGLGETQYF. CDR3 DNA: TGTGCCAGCAGCTTAGAAAGATCGGCAGGGGGCTTGGGAGAGACCCAGTACTTC.

This sequence joins TRBV30 and TRBJ2-1; 11 nucleotides align to TRBD1. The germline V gene encodes CDR1 GTSNPN and CDR2 SVGIG (reference sequence). V trimming: 5 bases; J trimming: 0 bases; junction bases outside the gene matches: 15. The CDR3 spans 19 residues. In DNA, the CDR3 is TGTGCCTGGTGGGCTTCGGGACAGGGGGGACAGAGCTCCTACAATGAGCAGTTCTTC. It is translated as CAWWASGQGGQSSYNEQFF. The full variable domain, completed using reference TRBV30 and TRBJ2-1, is SQTIHQWPATLVQPVGSPLSLECTVEGTSNPNLYWYRQAAGRGLQLLFYSVGIGQISSEVPQNLSASRPQDRQFILSSKKLLLSDSGFYLCAWWASGQGGQSSYNEQFFGPGTRLTVL.

This clone was counted only a few times. The chain joins TRBV6-2 or TRBV6-3 to TRBJ1-1, with TRBD1 matching 10 bases. V shed 2 bases and J 4 bases; nucleotides not matched to a gene: 10. The CDR3 loop spans 17 amino acids. Germline assignment: CDR1 MNHEY and CDR2 SVGEGT. This CDR3 reads CASSYAGQGRPSTEAFF. The CDR3 bases are TGTGCCAGCAGTTACGCGGGACAGGGGCGACCGAGCACTGAAGCTTTCTTT.

This clone was seen only a few times. V usage is TRBV6-5 and J usage is TRBJ2-7; D uncertain. In germline, CDR1 is MNHEY, CDR2 SVGAGI. The CDR3 contains 11 residues. V was trimmed by 2 bases and J by 3 bases, leaving 2 bases between them. The CDR3 DNA is TGTGCCAGCAGTTACCACTACGAGCAGTACTTC. Residues: CASSYHYEQYF.

In DNA, the CDR3 is TGTGCCAGCAGCGATACAGGGTTCACTGAAGCTTTCTTT. It codes for CASSDTGFTEAFF. This rearrangement joins TRBV7-9 to TRBJ1-1; tentative D call: TRBD1 (6 bases). The germline gives CDR1 SEHNR, CDR2 FQNEAQ (reference sequence). V was shortened by 5 bases and J by 4 bases, with 11 bases between the two germline ends. The CDR3 is made up of 13 amino acids.

The rearrangement uses TRBV5-1 and TRBJ2-1; the match to TRBD2 covers 13 bases. This CDR3 is built from 16 residues. Germline V gene data show CDR1 as SGHRS and CDR2 as YFSETQ. J was trimmed by 2 bases and V by 6 bases; bases with no gene match: 5. CDR3 sequence reads: CASTGLAGVPYNEQFF. CDR3 nucleotide sequence: TGCGCCAGCACAGGACTAGCGGGAGTTCCCTACAATGAGCAGTTCTTC.

This clone was seen just once. The chain links TRBV7-2 to TRBJ1-5, with 7 bases that match TRBD1. The J segment lost 2 bases and the V segment lost 4 bases, leaving 11 bases of the junction unmatched. This CDR3 contains 17 residues. Germline V gene data show CDR1 as SGHTA and CDR2 as FQGNSA. The CDR3 nucleotides are TGTGCCAGCAGCTCTGTCGACAGGGCCTTCGGCAATCAGCCCCAGCATTTT. Translating gives CASSSVDRAFGNQPQHF.

The chain couples TRBV6-5 to TRBJ1-6; possible D gene TRBD1, 6 bases. The germline V gene has CDR1 MNHEY and CDR2 SVGAGI. CDR3 size: 15 residues. Trimming removed 0 bases from V and 5 bases from J, with 8 bases in between. CDR3: CASSYSDRNNSPLHF. Here the CDR3 DNA reads TGTGCCAGCAGTTACTCAGACAGGAATAATTCACCCCTCCACTTT.

V is TRBV15 and J is TRBJ1-1; D is ambiguous. Trimming removed 0 bases at V and 7 bases at J, with 9 bases between. The CDR3 runs 13 residues. Looked up from germline, CDR1 is LNHNV and CDR2 is YYDKDF (reference sequence). The chain's CDR3 is CATSRDRQFEAFF. CDR3 in DNA: TGTGCCACCAGCAGAGACAGGCAGTTTGAAGCTTTCTTT.

The rearrangement links TRBV4-3 to TRBJ2-7; 9 nucleotides align to TRBD2. Germline CDR1 reads LGHNA; CDR2 reads YSLEER. The CDR3 contains 16 residues. Trimming at V came to 0 bases and at J to 8 bases, leaving 11 bases not matched to a gene. As DNA, the CDR3 is TGCGCCAGCAGCCAAGAGGCTAGCGGGATTACCCCCCAGCAGTACTTC. Encoded protein: CASSQEASGITPQQYF.

This chain joins TRBV4-3 and TRBJ2-2; unclear D gene. CDR3 length: 15 residues. CDR1 is LGHNA and CDR2 is YSLEER in the germline V gene. V shed 1 base and J shed 1 base, with 7 bases lying between them. This chain's CDR3 is CASSQVPQNTGELFF. The CDR3 DNA reads TGCGCCAGCAGCCAAGTTCCCCAGAACACCGGGGAGCTGTTTTTT.

The CDR3 nucleotides are TGTGCCAGCAGCTTTAGGGGCCGTAGCCCCCTCTACAATGAGCAGTTCTTC. This gives the protein CASSFRGRSPLYNEQFF. V usage is TRBV7-9 and J usage is TRBJ2-1; possible D gene TRBD1, 5 bases. Germline-derived CDR1 and CDR2 are SEHNR and FQNEAQ (reference sequence). This CDR3 is built from 17 residues. Trimming left V 3 bases short and J 3 bases short, with 18 bases between.

The rearrangement links TRBV13 to TRBJ2-5, with TRBD2 as a possible D gene (5 bases). The V end lost 5 bases, the J end lost 2 bases, and 12 bases lay between the germline ends. Germline V gives CDR1 PRHDT, CDR2 FYEKMQ (reference sequence). The CDR3 is made up of 14 amino acids. The CDR3 spells CASSPGRGQETQYF. DNA of the CDR3: TGTGCCAGCAGCCCCGGAAGAGGGCAAGAGACCCAGTACTTC.

J is TRBJ2-5 and V is TRBV5-5, with D possibly matching TRBD2 (6 bases). Germline V gene sequence: CDR1 SGHKS, CDR2 YYEKEE (reference sequence). With 5 bases removed from V and 5 bases from J, the gap between germline ends came to 16 bases. This CDR3 contains 14 residues. CDR3 sequence: CASSQTSVGETQYF. For the CDR3, the DNA is TGTGCCAGCAGTCAGACTAGTGTCGGGGAGACCCAGTACTTC.

The chain is built from TRBV5-1 and TRBJ1-6; D remains ambiguous. This CDR3 is 16 amino acids long. CDR1 and CDR2 from the germline V gene are SGHRS and YFSETQ. Trimming removed 1 base from V and 8 bases from J, with 16 bases in between. CDR3 bases: TGCGCCAGCAGCTTGAAATACGAGGGATATGATTCACCCCTCCACTTT. This translates into CASSLKYEGYDSPLHF.

The chain employs TRBV27 and TRBJ1-1; a weak D match, TRBD1 (6 bases). This CDR3 has 13 amino acids. Trimming removed 5 bases at V and 5 bases at J, with 12 bases between. Germline V gene sequence: CDR1 MNHEY, CDR2 SMNVEV (reference sequence). As DNA, the CDR3 is TGTGCCAGCAGTAGGGGACAAGCTACTGAAGCTTTCTTT. The encoded protein is CASSRGQATEAFF.

Written as DNA, the CDR3 is TGTGCCAGCAGCGTGACAGGGGAAAAAGCTTTCTTT. This encodes CASSVTGEKAFF. The chain employs TRBV7-9 and TRBJ1-1, with 8 bases that match TRBD1. V shed 5 bases and J 9 bases; nucleotides not matched to a gene: 5. The CDR3 consists of 12 residues. The V gene's germline CDR1 is SEHNR and CDR2 FQNEAQ (reference sequence). The whole variable domain, filled in from reference TRBV7-9 and TRBJ1-1, reads DTGVSQNPRHKITKRGQNVTFRCDPISEHNRLYWYRQTLGQGPEFLTYFQNEAQLEKSRLLSDRFSAERPKGSFSTLEIQRTEQGDSAMYLCASSVTGEKAFFGQGTRLTVV.

This rearrangement joins TRBV5-6 to TRBJ2-7; maybe TRBD2 (6 bases). V lost 0 bases, J lost 2 bases, and 12 bases lay in between. CDR1 is SGHDT, CDR2 YYEEEE, per germline. The CDR3 is 15 residues long. CDR3 in DNA: TGTGCCAGCAGCTTGGTCGGAGGGGCCCCCTACGAGCAGTACTTC. This codes for CASSLVGGAPYEQYF.

This clone was seen a few times. The rearrangement uses TRBV15 and TRBJ2-1, with D maybe TRBD1 (5 bases). V dropped 0 bases and J dropped 10 bases, with 13 bases sitting between them. This CDR3 has 14 residues. Germline V lookup: CDR1 LNHNV, CDR2 YYDKDF (reference sequence). The CDR3 sequence: CATSREGPGEEQFF. In DNA, the CDR3 is TGTGCCACCAGCAGAGAGGGGCCCGGCGAGGAGCAGTTCTTC.

This clone was counted between two and nine times. DNA for the CDR3: TGCGCCAGCAGCTTGGGGTTCGGGGATGAGCAGTTCTTC. Protein: CASSLGFGDEQFF. The V and J genes are TRBV5-1 and TRBJ2-1; tentatively, D is TRBD2 (5 bases). Per germline, CDR1 SGHRS and CDR2 YFSETQ. Trimming removed 0 bases at V and 8 bases at J, with 9 bases between. The CDR3 totals 13 residues. The full variable domain, completed using reference TRBV5-1 and TRBJ2-1, is KAGVTQTPRYLIKTRGQQVTLSCSPISGHRSVSWYQQTPGQGLQFLFEYFSETQRNKGNFPGRFSGRQFSNSRSEMNVSTLELGDSALYLCASSLGFGDEQFFGPGTRLTVL.

V usage is TRBV4-2 and J usage is TRBJ2-7; tentative D call: TRBD2 (5 bases). V was trimmed by 0 bases and J by 2 bases, leaving 14 bases between them. Germline V lookup: CDR1 LGHNA, CDR2 YNFKEQ. CDR3 length equals 16 residues. CDR3 residues: CASSQDLRGMTYEQYF. The CDR3 DNA is TGTGCCAGCAGCCAAGATCTACGGGGTATGACCTACGAGCAGTACTTC.

J is TRBJ1-4 and V is TRBV19; 8 bases are shared with TRBD1. Germline V CDR1 and CDR2: LNHDA, SQIVND (reference sequence). The ends lost 6 bases at V and 2 bases at J; junction bases unmatched: 2. This CDR3 comprises 14 residues. The CDR3, as DNA: TGTGCCAGTAGGCAGGGGGCTACTAATGAAAAACTGTTTTTT. Residues: CASRQGATNEKLFF.